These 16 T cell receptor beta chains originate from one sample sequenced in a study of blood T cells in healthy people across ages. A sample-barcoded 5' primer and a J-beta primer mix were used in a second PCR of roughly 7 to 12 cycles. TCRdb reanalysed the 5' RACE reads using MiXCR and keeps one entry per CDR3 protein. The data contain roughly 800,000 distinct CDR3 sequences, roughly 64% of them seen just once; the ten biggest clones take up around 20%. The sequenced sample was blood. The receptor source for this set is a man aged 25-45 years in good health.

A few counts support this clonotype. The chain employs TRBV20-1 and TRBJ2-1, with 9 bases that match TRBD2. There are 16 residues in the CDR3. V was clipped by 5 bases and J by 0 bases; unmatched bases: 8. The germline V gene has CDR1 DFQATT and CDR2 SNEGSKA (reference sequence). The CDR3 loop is CSAFLLAGTSYNEQFF. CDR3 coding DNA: TGCAGTGCTTTCCTACTAGCGGGCACCTCCTACAATGAGCAGTTCTTC.

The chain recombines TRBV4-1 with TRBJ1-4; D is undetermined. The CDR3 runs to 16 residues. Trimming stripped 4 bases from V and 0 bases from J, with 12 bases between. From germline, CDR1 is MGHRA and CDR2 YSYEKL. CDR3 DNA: TGCGCCAGCAGCCCACTGCACACAGCAACTAATGAAAAACTGTTTTTT. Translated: CASSPLHTATNEKLFF.

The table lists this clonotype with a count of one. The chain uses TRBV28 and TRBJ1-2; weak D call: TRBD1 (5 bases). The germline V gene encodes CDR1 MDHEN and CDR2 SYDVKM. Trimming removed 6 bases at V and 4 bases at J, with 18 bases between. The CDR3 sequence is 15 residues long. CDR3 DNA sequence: TGTGCCAGCAGGCCAAGCACGGGGCGCACCTATGGCTACACCTTC. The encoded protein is CASRPSTGRTYGYTF.

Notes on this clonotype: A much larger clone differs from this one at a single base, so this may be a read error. CDR3: CASSTTDAQYF. CDR3 in DNA: TGTGCCAGCAGTACCACAGATGCGCAGTATTTT. The chain links TRBV12-3 or TRBV12-4 to TRBJ2-3; D remains ambiguous. The CDR3 consists of 11 residues.

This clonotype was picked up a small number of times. The CDR3 protein is CASSQAQTETYEQYF. As DNA, the CDR3 is TGTGCCAGCAGCCAGGCTCAGACAGAAACCTACGAGCAGTACTTC. The J gene is TRBJ2-7, the V gene TRBV4-2; perhaps TRBD1 as D (5 bases). The CDR3 length is 15 residues. The V gene's germline CDR1 is LGHNA and CDR2 YNFKEQ. Trimming shortened V by 3 bases and J by 2 bases, and 14 bases separated the two germline ends.

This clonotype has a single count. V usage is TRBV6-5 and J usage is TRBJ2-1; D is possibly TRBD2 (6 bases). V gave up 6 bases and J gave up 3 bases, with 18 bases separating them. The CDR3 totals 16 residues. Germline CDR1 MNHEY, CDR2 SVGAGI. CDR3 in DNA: TGTGCCAGCAGCGGGAACCGGGACTTGCACTACAATGAGCAGTTCTTC. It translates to CASSGNRDLHYNEQFF.

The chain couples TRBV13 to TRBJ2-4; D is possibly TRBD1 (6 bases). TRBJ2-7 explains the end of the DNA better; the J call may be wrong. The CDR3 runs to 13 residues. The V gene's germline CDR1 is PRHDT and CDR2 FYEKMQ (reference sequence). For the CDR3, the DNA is TGTGCCAGCAGCAACAGGGAGACCTACGAGCAGTACTTC. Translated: CASSNRETYEQYF.

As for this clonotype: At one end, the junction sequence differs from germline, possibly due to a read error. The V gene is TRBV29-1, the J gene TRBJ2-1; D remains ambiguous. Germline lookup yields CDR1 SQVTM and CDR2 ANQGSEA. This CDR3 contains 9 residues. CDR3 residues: CSVGNERFF. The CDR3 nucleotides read TGCAGCGTTGGCAATGAGCGGTTCTTC.

The CDR3 sequence: CASSLLGNPSSGANVLTF. CDR3 coding DNA: TGTGCCAGCAGCTTATTGGGGAATCCAAGCTCTGGGGCCAACGTCCTGACTTTC. The V gene is TRBV11-1, the J gene TRBJ2-6; D gene uncertain. Deletions cut 2 bases from V and 0 bases from J, with 14 bases between. There are 18 residues in the CDR3. Germline CDR1 reads SGHAT; CDR2 reads FQDESV (reference sequence).

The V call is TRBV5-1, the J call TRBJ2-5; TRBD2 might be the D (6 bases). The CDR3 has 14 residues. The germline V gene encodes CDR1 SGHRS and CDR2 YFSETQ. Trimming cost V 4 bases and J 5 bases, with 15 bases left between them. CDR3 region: CASSRDWGGETQYF. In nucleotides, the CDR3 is TGCGCCAGCAGCCGGGACTGGGGTGGTGAGACCCAGTACTTC.

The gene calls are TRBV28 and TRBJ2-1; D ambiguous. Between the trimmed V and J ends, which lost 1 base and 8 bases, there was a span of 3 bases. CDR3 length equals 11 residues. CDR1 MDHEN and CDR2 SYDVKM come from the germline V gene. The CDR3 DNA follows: TGTGCCAGCAGTTTATTTGATGAGCAGTTCTTC. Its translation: CASSLFDEQFF.

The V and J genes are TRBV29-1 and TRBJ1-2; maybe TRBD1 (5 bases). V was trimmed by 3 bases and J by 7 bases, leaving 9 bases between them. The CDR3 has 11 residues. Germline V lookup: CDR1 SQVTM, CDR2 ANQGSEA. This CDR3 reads CSVDDQGGYTF. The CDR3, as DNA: TGCAGCGTTGATGACCAGGGTGGCTACACCTTC.

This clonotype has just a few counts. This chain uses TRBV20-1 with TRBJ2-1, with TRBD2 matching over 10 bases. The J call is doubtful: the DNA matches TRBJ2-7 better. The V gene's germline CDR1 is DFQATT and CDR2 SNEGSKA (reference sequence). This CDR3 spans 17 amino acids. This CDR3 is CSALTRLAGSSYNEQYF. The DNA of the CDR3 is TGCAGTGCCTTAACCCGACTAGCGGGTAGCTCCTACAATGAGCAGTACTTC.

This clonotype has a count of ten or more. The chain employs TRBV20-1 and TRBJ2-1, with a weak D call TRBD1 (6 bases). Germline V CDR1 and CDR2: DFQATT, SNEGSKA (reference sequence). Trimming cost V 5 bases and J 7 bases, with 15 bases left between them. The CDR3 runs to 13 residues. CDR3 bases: TGCAGTGCTCCCCTAGGGGGAAGAAATGAGCAGTTCTTC. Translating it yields CSAPLGGRNEQFF.

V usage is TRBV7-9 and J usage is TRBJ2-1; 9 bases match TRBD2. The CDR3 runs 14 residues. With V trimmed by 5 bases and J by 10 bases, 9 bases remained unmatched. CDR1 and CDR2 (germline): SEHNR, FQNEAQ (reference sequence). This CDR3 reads CASSDLRGGQEQFF. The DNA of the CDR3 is TGTGCCAGCAGCGACCTGCGGGGGGGCCAAGAGCAGTTCTTC.

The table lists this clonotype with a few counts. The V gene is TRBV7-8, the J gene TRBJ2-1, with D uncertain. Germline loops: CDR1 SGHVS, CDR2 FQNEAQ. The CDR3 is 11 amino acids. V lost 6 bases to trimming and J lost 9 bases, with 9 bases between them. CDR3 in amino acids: CASRGSGEQFF. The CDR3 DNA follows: TGTGCCAGCAGGGGTTCGGGTGAGCAGTTCTTC. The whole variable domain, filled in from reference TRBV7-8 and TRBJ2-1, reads GAGVSQSPRYKVAKRGQDVALRCDPISGHVSLFWYQQALGQGPEFLTYFQNEAQLDKSGLPSDRFFAERPEGSVSTLKIQRTQQEDSAVYLCASRGSGEQFFGPGTRLTVL.